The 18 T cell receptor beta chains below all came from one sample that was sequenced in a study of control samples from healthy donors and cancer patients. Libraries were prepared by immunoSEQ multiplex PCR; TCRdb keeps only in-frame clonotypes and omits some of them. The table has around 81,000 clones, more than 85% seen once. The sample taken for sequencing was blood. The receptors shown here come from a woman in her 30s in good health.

CDR3 DNA: TGTGCCAGCTCACCAAGGACTCAGGGGCGGGGGGGCACTGAAGCTTTCTTT. It translates to CASSPRTQGRGGTEAFF. V usage is TRBV18 and J usage is TRBJ1-1, with D perhaps TRBD1 (6 bases). Germline CDR1 and CDR2: KGHSH and LQKENI. This CDR3 region has 17 residues. V dropped 2 bases and J dropped 4 bases, with 20 bases sitting between them. Supplemented by reference TRBV18 and TRBJ1-1, the full variable domain reads NAGVMQNPRHLVRRRGQEARLRCSPMKGHSHVYWYRQLPEEGLKFMVYLQKENIIDESGMPKERFSAEFPKEGPSILRIQQVVRGDSAAYFCASSPRTQGRGGTEAFFGQGTRLTVV.

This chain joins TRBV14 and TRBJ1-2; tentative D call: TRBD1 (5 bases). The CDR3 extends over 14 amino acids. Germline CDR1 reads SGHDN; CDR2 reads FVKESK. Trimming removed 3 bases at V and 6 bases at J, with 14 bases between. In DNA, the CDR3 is TGTGCCAGCAGCCATACGATCGGAGGGGATGGCTACACCTTC. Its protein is CASSHTIGGDGYTF.

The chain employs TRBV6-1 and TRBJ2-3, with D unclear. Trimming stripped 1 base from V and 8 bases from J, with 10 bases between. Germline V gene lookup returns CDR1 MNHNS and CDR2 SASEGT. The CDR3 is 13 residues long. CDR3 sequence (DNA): TGTGCCAGCAGTGAAGAGGACCCCGGTACGCAGTATTTT. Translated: CASSEEDPGTQYF.

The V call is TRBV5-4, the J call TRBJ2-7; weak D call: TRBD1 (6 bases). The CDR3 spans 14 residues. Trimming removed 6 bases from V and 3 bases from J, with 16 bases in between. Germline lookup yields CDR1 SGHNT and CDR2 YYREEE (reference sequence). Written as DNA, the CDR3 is TGTGCCAGCACCCAAGAGGGACAAATCTACGAGCAGTACTTC. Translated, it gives CASTQEGQIYEQYF.

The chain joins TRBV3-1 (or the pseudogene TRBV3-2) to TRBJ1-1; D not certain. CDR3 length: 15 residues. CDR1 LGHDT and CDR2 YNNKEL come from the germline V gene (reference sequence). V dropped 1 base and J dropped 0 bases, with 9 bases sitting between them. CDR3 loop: CASSQAGSMNTEAFF. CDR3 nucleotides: TGTGCCAGCAGCCAAGCGGGGTCTATGAACACTGAAGCTTTCTTT.

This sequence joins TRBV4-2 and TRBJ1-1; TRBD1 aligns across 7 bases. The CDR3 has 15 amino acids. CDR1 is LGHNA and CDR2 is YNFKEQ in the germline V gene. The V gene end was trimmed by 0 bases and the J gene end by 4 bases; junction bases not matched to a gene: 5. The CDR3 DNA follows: TGTGCCAGCAGCCAAGATCTGGCAGGGGGCACTGAAGCTTTCTTT. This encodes CASSQDLAGGTEAFF.

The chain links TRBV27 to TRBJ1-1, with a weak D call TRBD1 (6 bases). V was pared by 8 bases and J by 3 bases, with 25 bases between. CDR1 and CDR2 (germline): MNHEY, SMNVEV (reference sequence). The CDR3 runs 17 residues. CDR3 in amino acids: CASVSLSYREGDTEAFF. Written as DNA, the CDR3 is TGTGCCAGCGTTTCACTCAGCTACAGGGAGGGAGACACTGAAGCTTTCTTT.

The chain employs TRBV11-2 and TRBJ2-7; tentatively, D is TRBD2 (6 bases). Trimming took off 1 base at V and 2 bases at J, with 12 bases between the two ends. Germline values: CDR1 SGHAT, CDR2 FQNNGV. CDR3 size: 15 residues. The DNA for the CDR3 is TGTGCCAGCAGCTTAGTTGACGGGGGAACCTACGAGCAGTACTTC. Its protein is CASSLVDGGTYEQYF.

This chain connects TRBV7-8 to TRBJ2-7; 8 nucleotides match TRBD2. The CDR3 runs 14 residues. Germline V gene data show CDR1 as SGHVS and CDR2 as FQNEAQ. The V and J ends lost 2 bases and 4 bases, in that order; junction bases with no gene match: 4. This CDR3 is CASSLWREDYEQYF. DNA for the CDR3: TGTGCCAGCAGCTTATGGCGGGAGGATTACGAGCAGTACTTC.

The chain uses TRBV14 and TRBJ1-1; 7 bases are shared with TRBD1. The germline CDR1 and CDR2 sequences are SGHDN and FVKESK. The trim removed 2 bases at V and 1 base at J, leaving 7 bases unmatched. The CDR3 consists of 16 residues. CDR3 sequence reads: CASSQQAGGPNTEAFF. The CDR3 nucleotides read TGTGCCAGCAGCCAACAGGCAGGGGGACCGAACACTGAAGCTTTCTTT.

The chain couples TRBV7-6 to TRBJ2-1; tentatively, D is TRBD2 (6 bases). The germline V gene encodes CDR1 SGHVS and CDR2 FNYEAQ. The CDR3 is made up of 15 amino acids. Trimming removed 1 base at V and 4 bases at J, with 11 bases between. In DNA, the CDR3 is TGTGCCAGCAGCTTAGGAAGCGGGCGATACAATGAGCAGTTCTTC. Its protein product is CASSLGSGRYNEQFF.

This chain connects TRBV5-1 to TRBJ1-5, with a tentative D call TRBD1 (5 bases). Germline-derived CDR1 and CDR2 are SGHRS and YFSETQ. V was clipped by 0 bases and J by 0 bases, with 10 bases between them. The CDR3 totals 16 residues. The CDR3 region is CASSLAGPHSNQPQHF. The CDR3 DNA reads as TGCGCCAGCAGCTTGGCGGGGCCCCATAGCAATCAGCCCCAGCATTTT.

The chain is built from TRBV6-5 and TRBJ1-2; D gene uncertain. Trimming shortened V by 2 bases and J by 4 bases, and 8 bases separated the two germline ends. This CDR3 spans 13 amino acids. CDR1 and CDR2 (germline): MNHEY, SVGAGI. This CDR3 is CASSYRVLYGYTF. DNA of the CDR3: TGTGCCAGCAGTTACAGGGTCCTCTATGGCTACACCTTC.

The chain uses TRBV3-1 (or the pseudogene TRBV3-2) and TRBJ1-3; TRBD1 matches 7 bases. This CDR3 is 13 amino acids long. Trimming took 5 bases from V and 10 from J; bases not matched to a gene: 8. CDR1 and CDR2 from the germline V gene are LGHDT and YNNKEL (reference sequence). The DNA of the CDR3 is TGTGCCAGCAGCGCCCGGGGACAGAGAACCATATATTTT. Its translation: CASSARGQRTIYF.

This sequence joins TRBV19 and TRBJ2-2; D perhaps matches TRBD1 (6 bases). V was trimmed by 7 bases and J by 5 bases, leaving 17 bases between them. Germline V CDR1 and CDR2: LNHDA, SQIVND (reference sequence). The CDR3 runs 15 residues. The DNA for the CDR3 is TGTGCCAGTACTTTGAGGGGGTGGCATACCGGGGAGCTGTTTTTT. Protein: CASTLRGWHTGELFF.

CDR3 sequence: CATSRTMASNYGYTF. For the CDR3, the DNA is TGTGCCACCAGCAGAACAATGGCCTCTAACTATGGCTACACCTTC. The chain employs TRBV15 and TRBJ1-2, with D unclear. Germline V gene lookup returns CDR1 LNHNV and CDR2 YYDKDF (reference sequence). This CDR3 is 15 amino acids long. The V end was cut by 2 bases, the J end by 0 bases, with 10 bases between.

The CDR3 sequence: CASTLMGQPQHF. CDR3 DNA: TGTGCCAGCACTCTAATGGGACAGCCCCAGCATTTT. V usage is TRBV12-3 or TRBV12-4 and J usage is TRBJ1-5; D gene unclear. Trimming removed 7 bases at V and 7 bases at J, with 11 bases between. CDR3 length equals 12 residues.

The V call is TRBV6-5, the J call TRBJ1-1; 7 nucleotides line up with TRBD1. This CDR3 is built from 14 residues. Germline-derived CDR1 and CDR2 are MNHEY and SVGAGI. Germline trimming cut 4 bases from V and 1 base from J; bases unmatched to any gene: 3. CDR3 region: CASSWGQKNTEAFF. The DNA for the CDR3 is TGTGCCAGCAGTTGGGGACAGAAGAACACTGAAGCTTTCTTT.